These T cell receptor beta chains were read from a single sample in a study of breast tumors, draining lymph nodes, adjacent tissues. MiXCR, run by TCRdb on the multiplex PCR reads, gives a single entry per CDR3 protein. The profile shows roughly 12,000 distinct CDR3 sequences, roughly 53% of them singletons. The sample taken for sequencing was breast tumor tissue. The source is a female donor with breast cancer. Some clones in this sample may be carry-over from other donors' samples. Both conserved end residues are part of each CDR3. The D gene is left open where the match is weak. Expanded clones are given a class, and other clones once, few, many or no size at all.

V,J,size,D,CDR3,DNA
TRBV11-2,TRBJ2-3,-,TRBD1,CASSPRGDRGVYTQYF,TGTGCCAGCAGCCCTAGGGGGGACAGGGGAGTGTATACGCAGTATTTT
TRBV5-4,TRBJ2-1,-,TRBD1,CASSRKGAFPWNEQFF,TGTGCCAGCAGCCGTAAGGGGGCCTTCCCCTGGAATGAGCAGTTCTTC
TRBV15,TRBJ2-1,-,TRBD2,CATSRDTLAGALGDTQFF,TGTGCCACCAGCAGAGATACACTAGCGGGGGCCCTGGGGGATACGCAGTTCTTC
TRBV20-1,TRBJ2-7,-,-,CSARDLGPRTGEEQYF,TGCAGTGCTAGAGATCTAGGGCCGAGAACGGGAGAAGAGCAGTACTTC
TRBV9,TRBJ2-1,-,TRBD2,CASSLRRGSEQFF,TGTGCCAGCAGCCTAAGGCGGGGGAGTGAGCAGTTCTTC
TRBV5-6,TRBJ1-2,many,TRBD1,CASSYGTGNYGYTF,TGTGCCAGCAGCTACGGGACAGGGAACTATGGCTACACCTTC
TRBV6-5,TRBJ2-3,-,TRBD1,CASSTGGETDTQYF,TGTGCCAGCAGTACAGGGGGCGAGACAGATACGCAGTATTTT
TRBV5-1,TRBJ1-1,many,-,CASSQTGARVAEAFF,TGCGCCAGCAGCCAAACGGGGGCTCGTGTGGCTGAAGCTTTCTTT
TRBV5-1,TRBJ2-1,many,-,CASSLARNEQFF,TGCGCCAGCAGCTTGGCTAGAAATGAGCAGTTCTTC
TRBV14,TRBJ1-2,-,TRBD1,CASSVGQSGGYTF,TGTGCCAGCAGCGTGGGACAGTCAGGAGGCTACACCTTC
TRBV6-6,TRBJ2-7,-,TRBD2,CASSLAGGSYEQYF,TGTGCCAGCAGTCTGGCGGGAGGCTCCTACGAGCAGTACTTC
TRBV7-2,TRBJ1-6,-,-,CASNRDIVSPLHF,TGTGCCAGCAACCGGGACATAGTTTCACCCCTCCACTTT
TRBV10-3,TRBJ2-1,few,TRBD2,CAIKGTSATNEQFF,TGTGCCATCAAGGGGACTAGCGCCACCAATGAGCAGTTCTTC
TRBV5-6,TRBJ2-7,few,TRBD2,CASSLGTTPYEQYF,TGTGCCAGCAGCCTCGGGACTACCCCCTACGAGCAGTACTTC
TRBV20-1,TRBJ1-3,many,-,CSARETGKVSGNTIYF,TGCAGTGCTAGGGAAACAGGGAAAGTCTCTGGAAACACCATATATTTT
TRBV5-8,TRBJ2-1,-,-,CASSLVRTGEQFF,TGTGCCAGCAGCTTGGTTCGGACGGGTGAGCAGTTCTTC
TRBV7-9,TRBJ2-1,-,TRBD1,CASSTGTGGYNEQFF,TGTGCCAGCAGCACCGGGACAGGGGGCTACAATGAGCAGTTCTTC
TRBV20-1,TRBJ2-3,-,TRBD2,CSARDRGGVDTQYF,TGCAGTGCTAGAGATCGGGGGGGGGTGGATACGCAGTATTTT
TRBV20-1,TRBJ2-5,many,TRBD2,CSARMASGGETQYF,TGCAGTGCTAGAATGGCTAGCGGGGGAGAGACCCAGTACTTC
TRBV9,TRBJ2-3,-,-,CASSVELGDTQYF,TGTGCCAGCAGCGTTGAACTTGGGGATACGCAGTATTTT
TRBV5-8,TRBJ1-5,-,-,CASSLEGTHSNQPQHF,TGTGCCAGCAGCTTGGAGGGGACGCATAGCAATCAGCCCCAGCATTTT
TRBV6-1,TRBJ1-6,-,-,CASKLPVSSYNSPLHF,TGTGCCAGCAAGCTTCCAGTGAGCTCCTATAATTCACCCCTCCACTTT
TRBV6-1,TRBJ2-5,-,-,CASSPGFGETQYF,TGTGCCAGCAGTCCGGGCTTCGGGGAGACCCAGTACTTC
TRBV18,TRBJ1-1,many,TRBD1,CASSTDRDFTEAFF,TGTGCCAGCTCAACGGACAGGGATTTCACTGAAGCTTTCTTT
TRBV4-1,TRBJ2-2,-,TRBD2,CASSQRTSGNPGELFF,TGCGCCAGCAGCCAGCGGACTAGCGGGAACCCCGGGGAGCTGTTTTTT
TRBV4-3,TRBJ1-2,-,-,CASSQIGGYGYTF,TGCGCCAGCAGCCAAATAGGGGGGTATGGCTACACCTTC
TRBV19,TRBJ2-7,-,TRBD2,CASSARLAPLGEQYF,TGTGCCAGTAGTGCGCGACTAGCCCCCCTAGGCGAGCAGTACTTC
TRBV20-1,TRBJ2-7,-,-,CSARSLLTYEQYF,TGCAGTGCTAGGTCCCTATTGACGTACGAGCAGTACTTC
TRBV20-1,TRBJ1-6,-,-,CSARDKGQSPSLHF,TGCAGTGCTAGAGATAAGGGGCAGAGCCCATCCCTCCACTTT
TRBV19,TRBJ2-7,-,TRBD2,CTSKTSGSSYEQYF,TGTACCAGCAAAACTAGCGGGAGCTCCTACGAGCAGTACTTC